Listed below are T cell receptor beta chains from one sample, sequenced in a study of T cells in localized non-small cell lung cancer. Using immunoSEQ multiplex PCR, the repertoire was profiled, and TCRdb retains in-frame clones only, with some absent. The table has 1,500 to 2,000 clones, roughly 28% seen once. The material was lung tumor tissue, obtained before any cancer treatment. The receptors derive from a woman aged 35 to 70 with stage I lung adenocarcinoma. Both conserved end residues are trimmed from each CDR3. The D gene is left open where the match is weak.

d_gene	j_gene	v_gene	CDR3aa
TRBD1	TRBJ1-6	TRBV11-3	ASTLSYRGSSYNSPLH
NA	TRBJ2-1	TRBV4-1	ASSQTEKRYNEQF
NA	TRBJ1-1	TRBV19	ASSIDRAAGTEAF
TRBD1	TRBJ1-2	TRBV4-1	ASSQGTGAIYGYT
NA	TRBJ1-5	TRBV9	ASSVLAAPNQPQH
TRBD2	TRBJ2-2	TRBV11-3	ASSGTRVTGELF
TRBD1	TRBJ2-2	TRBV19	ASSIGTGRTGELF
TRBD2	TRBJ2-3	TRBV6-8	ASSYKRGYTDTQY
TRBD1	TRBJ1-1	TRBV11-3	ASSFRGWGKGNTEAF
TRBD1	TRBJ1-1	TRBV11-3	ASSTRGGNTEAF
TRBD1	TRBJ1-2	TRBV29-1	SATPGGFGGYT
NA	TRBJ1-3	TRBV11-3	ASSLGQPNAGNTIY
TRBD2	TRBJ2-3	TRBV30	AWSGVGGDTDTQY
TRBD1	TRBJ2-7	TRBV15	ATSREDRDDEQY
TRBD1	TRBJ1-6	TRBV28	ATKQGASPYNSPLH
NA	TRBJ1-1	TRBV6-8	ASSYTGLGTEAF
NA	TRBJ1-1	TRBV11-3	ASSGLRESMNTEAF
TRBD1	TRBJ2-1	TRBV11-3	ASSSRPGQPDNEQF
NA	TRBJ2-7	TRBV12-5	ASTSSYSYEQY
NA	TRBJ1-1	TRBV9	ASSVGYLGGGGTEAF
TRBD2	TRBJ2-1	TRBV28	ASNVTAGTLYNEQF
NA	TRBJ1-6	TRBV30	AWRTRTDSPLH
NA	TRBJ1-3	TRBV11-3	ASSSRGRGNTIY
NA	TRBJ2-5	TRBV6-7	ATGQGETQY
NA	TRBJ2-2	TRBV11-3	ASSLVEEGGELF
TRBD1	TRBJ1-6	TRBV19	ASSIGQGISPLH
NA	TRBJ1-1	TRBV10-2	ASSVQNTEAF
TRBD2	TRBJ2-1	TRBV6-8	ASSLTSGSDVDEQF
NA	TRBJ1-2	TRBV18	ASSPPFGQRGGHGYT
NA	TRBJ1-4	TRBV15	ATSRDPRATNEKLF
NA	TRBJ1-2	TRBV11-1	ASSQVTGSYGYT
NA	TRBJ1-1	TRBV9	ASSQGNTEAF
NA	TRBJ2-5	TRBV11-3	ASSLGNSQETQY
NA	TRBJ1-3	TRBV30	AWRAQGFGNTIY
TRBD2	TRBJ2-1	TRBV28	ASSLAGDFEQF
NA	TRBJ1-4	TRBV6-1	ASSEEGRPGKGEKLF
TRBD1	TRBJ2-7	TRBV11-3	ASSHAGTGRYEQY
NA	TRBJ1-6	TRBV30	AWNPRGGNSPLH
NA	TRBJ2-7	TRBV11-3	ASSLSSGKSYEQY
NA	TRBJ1-5	TRBV19	ASSPRQDQYQFFGNQPQH
NA	TRBJ1-2	TRBV28	ASRGATQINYGYT
TRBD1	TRBJ2-1	TRBV19	ASRSRQGEFNEQF
NA	TRBJ2-5	TRBV23-1	ASSQPAWRTQY
NA	TRBJ2-7	TRBV1	ASSRGTSEKNYEQY
NA	TRBJ1-2	TRBV28	ASSPRSNYGYT
NA	TRBJ1-6	TRBV5-1	ASSLAGAGSSPLH
TRBD1	TRBJ1-4	TRBV11-3	ASSLLGTGSEKLF
TRBD1	TRBJ1-4	TRBV7-8	ASSFGQASEKLF